What follows are 25 T cell receptor beta chains derived from one specimen sequenced in a study of OX40 agonist ivuxolimab in advanced cancers. The repertoire was sequenced with immunoSEQ multiplex PCR; TCRdb's copy has only in-frame clones and lacks some. The data hold 75,000 to 100,000 clones, with approximately 90% observed a single time. The sequencing here drew on CD4+ or CD8+ T cells sorted from blood, taken in a trial of the OX40 agonist ivuxolimab. These receptors came from an adult with an advanced solid tumor such as melanoma, head and neck, liver or kidney cancer.

DNA of the CDR3: TGTGCCAGCAGCTGGAGAGGTGAAGCTTTCTTT. This codes for CASSWRGEAFF. The chain combines TRBV7-6 with TRBJ1-1; D is undetermined. The CDR3 totals 11 residues. Germline V CDR1 and CDR2: SGHVS, FNYEAQ. V gave up 4 bases and J gave up 7 bases, with 7 bases separating them.

This chain joins TRBV11-3 and TRBJ2-7; 8 bases map to TRBD1. The CDR3 totals 15 residues. The J segment lost 2 bases and the V segment lost 1 base, leaving 4 bases of the junction unmatched. Germline lookup yields CDR1 SGHNT and CDR2 YENEEA. As DNA, the CDR3 is TGTGCCAGCAGCTTAGGGGCAGGGGGCACCTACGAGCAGTACTTC. Its translation: CASSLGAGGTYEQYF.

The chain is built from TRBV25-1 and TRBJ2-2; the D gene is possibly TRBD1 (6 bases). CDR1 MGHDK and CDR2 SYGVNS come from the germline V gene. The ends were cut back, 5 bases at V and 0 bases at J, with 13 bases in the middle. The CDR3 is 16 residues long. CDR3: CASSNNRDSNTGELFF. The CDR3 nucleotides read TGTGCCAGCAGTAATAACAGGGATTCGAACACCGGGGAGCTGTTTTTT.

The chain links TRBV10-3 to TRBJ1-2; D is unclear. CDR1 and CDR2 (germline): ENHRY, SYGVKD. The CDR3 is 14 amino acids. V was shortened by 2 bases and J by 8 bases, with 15 bases between the two germline ends. The CDR3 nucleotides are TGTGCCATCAGTGAGGGGGAGGGTTATCACGGCTACACCTTC. Protein sequence: CAISEGEGYHGYTF.

The chain is built from TRBV21-1 and TRBJ1-1; the table's D call, TRBD1, was not checked against the DNA. TRBV21-1 is listed as a pseudogene. The length of the CDR3 is 18 residues. CDR3 DNA sequence: TGTGCCAGCAGCAAAGCCTCCTACAGGGGGAAGAAGAACACTGAAGCTTTCTTT. It is translated as CASSKASYRGKKNTEAFF.

The chain combines TRBV6-6 with TRBJ2-3; 7 bases match TRBD1. Germline CDR1 and CDR2: MNHNY and SVGAGI (reference sequence). The CDR3 consists of 15 residues. V was clipped by 8 bases and J by 0 bases; unmatched bases: 8. Here the CDR3 reads CASLDRDPSTDTQYF. The CDR3 coding sequence is TGTGCCAGCCTCGACAGGGACCCTAGCACAGATACGCAGTATTTT.

This clone was observed a single time. The chain joins TRBV5-1 to TRBJ2-5; 11 bases align to TRBD1. The CDR3 sequence is 15 residues long. Germline V CDR1 and CDR2: SGHRS, YFSETQ. The V gene end was trimmed by 4 bases and the J gene end by 5 bases; junction bases not matched to a gene: 7. The CDR3 DNA sequence: TGCGCCAGCAGCCTACTGGACAGGGGGCTGGAGACCCAGTACTTC. Encoded protein: CASSLLDRGLETQYF.

The gene calls are TRBV5-1 and TRBJ1-5; D uncertain. V was clipped by 5 bases and J by 0 bases, with 9 bases between them. CDR1 and CDR2 from the germline V gene are SGHRS and YFSETQ. This CDR3 region has 14 residues. Here the CDR3 reads CASSFDGSNQPQHF. As DNA, the CDR3 is TGCGCCAGCAGTTTTGACGGTAGCAATCAGCCCCAGCATTTT.

CDR3 nucleotides: TGTGCCAGCAGTTTCAAACCGGGACAGGGCTTTGAAGCTTTCTTT. Translation: CASSFKPGQGFEAFF. The chain combines TRBV27 with TRBJ1-1, with 9 nucleotides matching TRBD1. The CDR3 contains 15 residues. Per germline, CDR1 MNHEY and CDR2 SMNVEV (reference sequence). V was pared by 3 bases and J by 7 bases, with 9 bases of the junction left unmatched.

V gene TRBV7-2 combines with J gene TRBJ2-3, with D maybe TRBD2 (6 bases). Germline CDR1 is SGHTA and CDR2 is FQGNSA. This CDR3 region has 14 residues. Trimming cost V 1 base and J 6 bases, with 11 bases left between them. The CDR3 nucleotides are TGTGCCAGCAGCTTAGGGGGGGTCTGGGATACGCAGTATTTT. This sequence encodes CASSLGGVWDTQYF.

V is TRBV15 and J is TRBJ1-1; TRBD1 matches at 8 bases. Germline CDR1 reads LNHNV; CDR2 reads YYDKDF (reference sequence). The CDR3 extends over 18 amino acids. V was clipped by 4 bases and J by 0 bases; unmatched bases: 13. CDR3 region: CATSNPGGRQGLNTEAFF. CDR3 bases: TGTGCCACCAGCAACCCAGGGGGCCGTCAGGGGCTGAACACTGAAGCTTTCTTT.

The rearrangement joins TRBV10-3 to TRBJ2-4, with 7 nucleotides matching TRBD2. The CDR3 has 14 amino acids. Trimming cost V 4 bases and J 1 base; bases outside gene matches: 1. CDR1 ENHRY and CDR2 SYGVKD come from the germline V gene. CDR3 sequence reads: CAISGGGAKNIQYF. The CDR3 DNA follows: TGTGCCATCAGTGGGGGGGGTGCCAAAAACATTCAGTACTTC.

A note on this clone: This sample also contains other DNA sequences that code for the same CDR3. The chain has TRBV11-2 and TRBJ2-3; no reliable D call. Trimming pared 1 base from V and 3 bases from J, leaving 2 bases between. The CDR3 sequence is 12 residues long. The germline gives CDR1 SGHAT, CDR2 FQNNGV. Here the CDR3 reads CASSLVTDTQYF. Written as DNA, the CDR3 is TGTGCCAGCAGCTTAGTAACAGATACGCAGTATTTT.

The chain combines TRBV5-4 with TRBJ2-5; weak D call: TRBD2 (5 bases). V was shortened by 5 bases and J by 2 bases, with 16 bases between the two germline ends. Germline CDR1 and CDR2: SGHNT and YYREEE (reference sequence). The CDR3 length is 15 residues. The chain's CDR3 is CASSQEGGKQETQYF. The CDR3 nucleotides are TGTGCCAGCAGTCAAGAGGGTGGGAAACAAGAGACCCAGTACTTC.

V is TRBV5-8 and J is TRBJ2-1; TRBD2 matches 12 bases. The ends lost 1 base at V and 1 base at J; junction bases unmatched: 6. From germline, CDR1 is SGHTS and CDR2 YDEGEE. The CDR3 is made up of 18 amino acids. The CDR3 loop reads CASSLMSLAGGSYNEQFF. In DNA form, the CDR3 reads TGTGCCAGCAGCTTGATGTCGCTAGCGGGAGGGTCCTACAATGAGCAGTTCTTC.

V gene TRBV10-3 combines with J gene TRBJ2-7; TRBD1 matches 7 bases. V lost 2 bases, J lost 5 bases, and 9 bases stayed unmatched. Germline CDR1 reads ENHRY; CDR2 reads SYGVKD. The CDR3 contains 15 residues. As DNA, the CDR3 is TGTGCCATCAGTGAGAGAACAGGGGTTAGAGACGAGCAGTACTTC. It codes for CAISERTGVRDEQYF.

CDR3 residues: CASSLTRNTGELFF. In DNA, the CDR3 is TGCGCCAGCAGCTTGACACGGAACACCGGGGAGCTGTTTTTT. The genes are TRBV5-1 and TRBJ2-2; no clear D. V gave up 1 base and J gave up 1 base, with 5 bases separating them. This CDR3 spans 14 amino acids. Germline V lookup: CDR1 SGHRS, CDR2 YFSETQ.

This clone came up many times. The rearrangement links TRBV6-5 to TRBJ1-2; D remains unclear. In germline, CDR1 is MNHEY, CDR2 SVGAGI. This CDR3 is built from 13 residues. The V and J ends lost 4 bases and 0 bases respectively, with 6 bases between them. CDR3: CASSSQSNYGYTF. CDR3 DNA: TGTGCCAGCAGTTCACAGTCTAACTATGGCTACACCTTC.

This clone turned up a few times. The rearrangement links TRBV6-1 to TRBJ1-2; D uncertain. The germline V and J ends were trimmed by 11 bases and 4 bases, with 17 bases remaining between them. This CDR3 has 13 amino acids. Germline CDR1 MNHNS, CDR2 SASEGT. The CDR3 loop is CAGARDGIYGYTF. CDR3 nucleotides: TGTGCCGGAGCGAGAGACGGGATCTATGGCTACACCTTC.

This clone occurred once. The chain carries TRBV6-1 and TRBJ1-2; 7 positions agree with TRBD1. In germline, CDR1 is MNHNS, CDR2 SASEGT. V gave up 5 bases and J gave up 1 base; unmatched junction bases: 4. This CDR3 has 14 amino acids. CDR3 sequence: CASSRDSHNYGYTF. In nucleotides, the CDR3 is TGTGCCAGCAGTCGGGACAGTCATAACTATGGCTACACCTTC.

The J gene is TRBJ2-1, the V gene TRBV10-3, with D tentatively TRBD1 (5 bases). CDR1 is ENHRY, CDR2 SYGVKD, per germline. The V gene lost 9 bases and the J gene lost 5 bases, with 11 bases spanning the gap. There are 12 residues in the CDR3. This CDR3 reads CAIGRADNEQFF. In DNA, the CDR3 is TGTGCCATTGGCAGGGCCGACAATGAGCAGTTCTTC.

The J gene is TRBJ1-6, the V gene TRBV30, with a possible D match to TRBD1 (5 bases). Germline V lookup: CDR1 GTSNPN, CDR2 SVGIG (reference sequence). The CDR3 is 12 amino acids. The V end lost 7 bases, the J end lost 7 bases, and 11 bases lay between the germline ends. The CDR3 region has the DNA TGTGCCTCCGGGACTATGAATTCACCCCTCCACTTT. Translating gives CASGTMNSPLHF.

CDR3 amino acids: CASSADLSGYEQYF. DNA for the CDR3: TGTGCCAGCAGCGCCGATCTAAGCGGCTACGAGCAGTACTTC. This sequence joins TRBV9 and TRBJ2-5; D is perhaps TRBD2 (5 bases). The J call may be wrong; the DNA end is better matched by TRBJ2-7. The CDR3 covers 14 residues. Germline V gives CDR1 SGDLS, CDR2 YYNGEE.

The chain has TRBV30 and TRBJ2-1; D might be TRBD2 (6 bases). The length of the CDR3 is 15 residues. Germline V gene sequence: CDR1 GTSNPN, CDR2 SVGIG (reference sequence). V lost 2 bases and J 0 bases, leaving 11 bases between the germline ends. As DNA, the CDR3 is TGTGCCTGGAGTAGGGCTAGCGACTCCTACAATGAGCAGTTCTTC. Amino acid sequence: CAWSRASDSYNEQFF.

This clone was counted between two and nine times. V and J are TRBV19 and TRBJ2-7; D possibly uses TRBD1 or TRBD2 (5 bases each). Germline V gives CDR1 LNHDA, CDR2 SQIVND (reference sequence). This CDR3 is 13 amino acids long. V lost 4 bases, J lost 6 bases, and 13 bases lay in between. CDR3 residues: CASSTRDLVEQYF. As DNA, the CDR3 is TGTGCCAGTAGTACCCGGGACCTTGTCGAGCAGTACTTC.